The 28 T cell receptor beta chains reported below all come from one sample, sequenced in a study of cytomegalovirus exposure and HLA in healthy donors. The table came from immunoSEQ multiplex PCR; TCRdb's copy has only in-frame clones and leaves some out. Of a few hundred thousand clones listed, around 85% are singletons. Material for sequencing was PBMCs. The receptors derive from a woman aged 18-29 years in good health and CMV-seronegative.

The CDR3 DNA sequence: TGCGCCAGCAGCTTGGCGGGGTTCGAGTACGAGCAGTACTTC. Its protein product is CASSLAGFEYEQYF. The rearrangement joins TRBV5-1 to TRBJ2-7; possibly TRBD2 for D (5 bases). V dropped 0 bases and J dropped 4 bases, with 11 bases sitting between them. The CDR3 runs 14 residues. From germline, CDR1 is SGHRS and CDR2 YFSETQ.

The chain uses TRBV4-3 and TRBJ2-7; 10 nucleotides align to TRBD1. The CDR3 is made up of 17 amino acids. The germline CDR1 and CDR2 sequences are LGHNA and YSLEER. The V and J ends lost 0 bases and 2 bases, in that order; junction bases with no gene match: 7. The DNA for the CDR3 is TGCGCCAGCAGCCAAGATATGTCGGACAGGGGGGCCTACGAGCAGTACTTC. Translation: CASSQDMSDRGAYEQYF.

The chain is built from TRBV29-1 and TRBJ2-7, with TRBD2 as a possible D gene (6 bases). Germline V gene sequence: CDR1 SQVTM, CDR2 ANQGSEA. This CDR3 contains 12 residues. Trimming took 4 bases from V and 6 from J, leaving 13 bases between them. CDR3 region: CSVVRESREQYF. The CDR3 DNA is TGCAGCGTTGTACGGGAGTCGCGCGAGCAGTACTTC.

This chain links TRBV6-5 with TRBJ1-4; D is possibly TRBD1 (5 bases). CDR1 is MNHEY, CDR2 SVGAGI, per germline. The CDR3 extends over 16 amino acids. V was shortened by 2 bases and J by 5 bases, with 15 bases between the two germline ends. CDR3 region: CASSYDVDNINEKLFF. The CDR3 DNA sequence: TGTGCCAGCAGTTACGATGTGGACAACATAAATGAAAAACTGTTTTTT.

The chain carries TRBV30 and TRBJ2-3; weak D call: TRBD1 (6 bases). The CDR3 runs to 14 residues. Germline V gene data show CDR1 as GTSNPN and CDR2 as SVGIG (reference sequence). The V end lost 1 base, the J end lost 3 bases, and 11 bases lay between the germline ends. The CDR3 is CAWSAGVVTDTQYF. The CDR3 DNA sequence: TGTGCCTGGAGTGCAGGGGTTGTGACAGATACGCAGTATTTT.

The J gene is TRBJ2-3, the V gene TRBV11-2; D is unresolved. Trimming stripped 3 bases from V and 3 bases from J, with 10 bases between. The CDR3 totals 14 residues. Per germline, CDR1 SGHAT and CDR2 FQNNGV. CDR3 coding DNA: TGTGCCAGCAGCTTTCGGTATCTAACAGATACGCAGTATTTT. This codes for CASSFRYLTDTQYF.

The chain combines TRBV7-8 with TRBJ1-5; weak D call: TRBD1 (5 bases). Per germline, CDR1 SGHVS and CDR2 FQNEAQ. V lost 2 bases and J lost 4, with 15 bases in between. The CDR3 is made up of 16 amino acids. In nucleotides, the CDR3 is TGTGCCAGCAGCTTACTTTCCGGTAGGGGAAATCAGCCCCAGCATTTT. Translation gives CASSLLSGRGNQPQHF.

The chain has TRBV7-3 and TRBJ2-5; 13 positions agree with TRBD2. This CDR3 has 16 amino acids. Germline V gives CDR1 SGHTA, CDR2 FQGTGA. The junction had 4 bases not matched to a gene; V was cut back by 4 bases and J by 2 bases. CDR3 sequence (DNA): TGTGCCAGCAGCTCTGGACTAGCGGGGGTGCAAGAGACCCAGTACTTC. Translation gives CASSSGLAGVQETQYF.

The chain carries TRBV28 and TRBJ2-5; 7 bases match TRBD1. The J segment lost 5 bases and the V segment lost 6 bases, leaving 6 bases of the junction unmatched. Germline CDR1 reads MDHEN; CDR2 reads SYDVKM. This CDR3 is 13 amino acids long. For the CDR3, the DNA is TGTGCCAGCAGCATGACAGGGTGGGAGACCCAGTACTTC. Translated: CASSMTGWETQYF.

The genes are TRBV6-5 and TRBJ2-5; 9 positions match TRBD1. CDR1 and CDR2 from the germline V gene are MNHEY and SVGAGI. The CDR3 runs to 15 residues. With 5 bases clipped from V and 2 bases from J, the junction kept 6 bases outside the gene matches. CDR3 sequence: CASSRGTGSQETQYF. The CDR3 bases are TGTGCCAGCAGTCGAGGGACAGGGAGTCAAGAGACCCAGTACTTC.

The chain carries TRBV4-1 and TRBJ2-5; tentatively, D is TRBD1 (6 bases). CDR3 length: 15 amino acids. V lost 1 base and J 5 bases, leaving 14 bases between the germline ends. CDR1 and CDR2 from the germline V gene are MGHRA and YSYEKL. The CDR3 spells CASSQARNRAETQYF. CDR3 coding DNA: TGCGCCAGCAGCCAAGCGAGGAACAGGGCTGAGACCCAGTACTTC.

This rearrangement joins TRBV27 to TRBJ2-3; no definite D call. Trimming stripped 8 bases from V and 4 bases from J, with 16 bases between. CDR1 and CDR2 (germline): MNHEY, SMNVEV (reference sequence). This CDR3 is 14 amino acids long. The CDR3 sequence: CASGRDNSADTQYF. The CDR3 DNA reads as TGTGCCAGCGGTAGAGATAACAGTGCAGATACGCAGTATTTT.

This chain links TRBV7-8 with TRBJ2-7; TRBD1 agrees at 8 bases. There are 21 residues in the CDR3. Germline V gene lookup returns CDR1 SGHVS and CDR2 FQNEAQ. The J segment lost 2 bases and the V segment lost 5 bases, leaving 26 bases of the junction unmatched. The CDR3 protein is CASSPYPATDRGPRSPYEQYF. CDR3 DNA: TGTGCCAGCAGCCCATATCCGGCGACAGACAGGGGCCCTCGATCGCCCTACGAGCAGTACTTC. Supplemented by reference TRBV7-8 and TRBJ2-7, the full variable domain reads GAGVSQSPRYKVAKRGQDVALRCDPISGHVSLFWYQQALGQGPEFLTYFQNEAQLDKSGLPSDRFFAERPEGSVSTLKIQRTQQEDSAVYLCASSPYPATDRGPRSPYEQYFGPGTRLTVT.

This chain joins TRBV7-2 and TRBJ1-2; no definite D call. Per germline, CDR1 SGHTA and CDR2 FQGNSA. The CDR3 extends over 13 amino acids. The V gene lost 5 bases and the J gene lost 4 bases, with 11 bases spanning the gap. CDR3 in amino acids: CASSPGRRYGYTF. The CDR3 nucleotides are TGTGCCAGCAGCCCTGGGAGACGCTATGGCTACACCTTC.

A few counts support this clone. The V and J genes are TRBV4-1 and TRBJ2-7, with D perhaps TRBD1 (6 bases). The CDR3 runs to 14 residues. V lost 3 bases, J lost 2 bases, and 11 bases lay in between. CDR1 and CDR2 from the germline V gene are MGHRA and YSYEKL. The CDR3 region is CASSQAQGPYEQYF. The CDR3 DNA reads TGCGCCAGCAGCCAGGCACAGGGCCCCTACGAGCAGTACTTC.

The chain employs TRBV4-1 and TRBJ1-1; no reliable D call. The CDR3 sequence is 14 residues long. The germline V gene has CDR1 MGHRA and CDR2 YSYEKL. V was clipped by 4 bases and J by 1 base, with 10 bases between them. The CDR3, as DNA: TGCGCCAGCAGCCTTTACAGTGGGAACACTGAAGCTTTCTTT. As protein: CASSLYSGNTEAFF.

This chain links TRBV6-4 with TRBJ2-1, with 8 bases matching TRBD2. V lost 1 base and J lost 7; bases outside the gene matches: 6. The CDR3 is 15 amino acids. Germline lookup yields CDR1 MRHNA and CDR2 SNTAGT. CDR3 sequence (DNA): TGTGCCAGCAGTGACTACGGGACTAGTCTTAATGAGCAGTTCTTC. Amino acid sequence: CASSDYGTSLNEQFF.

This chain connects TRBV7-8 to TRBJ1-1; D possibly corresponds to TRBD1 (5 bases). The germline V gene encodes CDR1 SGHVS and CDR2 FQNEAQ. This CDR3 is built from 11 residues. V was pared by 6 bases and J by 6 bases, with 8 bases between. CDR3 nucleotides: TGTGCCAGCAGGAAAGGGGCTGAAGCTTTCTTT. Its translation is CASRKGAEAFF.

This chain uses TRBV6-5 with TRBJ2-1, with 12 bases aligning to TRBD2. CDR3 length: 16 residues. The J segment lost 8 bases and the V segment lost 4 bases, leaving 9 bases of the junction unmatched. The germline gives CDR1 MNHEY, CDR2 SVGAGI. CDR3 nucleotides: TGTGCCAGCAGTTCCCGACTAGCGGGAGCCAAGGATGAGCAGTTCTTC. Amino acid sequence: CASSSRLAGAKDEQFF.

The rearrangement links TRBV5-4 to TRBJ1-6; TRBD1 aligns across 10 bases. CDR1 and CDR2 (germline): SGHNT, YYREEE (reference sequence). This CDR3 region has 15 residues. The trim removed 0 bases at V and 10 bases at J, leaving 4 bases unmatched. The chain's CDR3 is CASSLAGTGESPLHF. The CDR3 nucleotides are TGTGCCAGCAGCTTGGCTGGGACAGGGGAATCACCCCTCCACTTT.

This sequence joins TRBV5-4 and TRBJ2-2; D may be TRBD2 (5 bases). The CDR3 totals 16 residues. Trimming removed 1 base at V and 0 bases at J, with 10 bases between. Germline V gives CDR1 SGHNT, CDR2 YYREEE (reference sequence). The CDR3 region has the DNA TGTGCCAGCAGCTTGACTAGGAGCTCGAACACCGGGGAGCTGTTTTTT. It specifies CASSLTRSSNTGELFF.

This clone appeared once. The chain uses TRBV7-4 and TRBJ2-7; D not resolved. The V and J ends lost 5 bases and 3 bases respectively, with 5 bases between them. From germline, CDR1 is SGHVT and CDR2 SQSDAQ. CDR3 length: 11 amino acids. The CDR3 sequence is CASSPCYEQYF. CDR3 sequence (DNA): TGTGCCAGCAGCCCTTGCTACGAGCAGTACTTC. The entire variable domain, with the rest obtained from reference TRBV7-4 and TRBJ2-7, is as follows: GAGVSQSPRYKVAKRGRDVALRCDSISGHVTLYWYRQTLGQGSEVLTYSQSDAQRDKSGRPSGRFSAERPERSVSTLKIQRTEQGDSAVYLCASSPCYEQYFGPGTRLTVT.

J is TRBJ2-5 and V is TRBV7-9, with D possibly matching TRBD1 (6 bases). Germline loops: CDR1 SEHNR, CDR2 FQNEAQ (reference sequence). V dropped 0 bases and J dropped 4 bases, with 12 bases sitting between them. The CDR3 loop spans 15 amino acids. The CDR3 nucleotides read TGTGCCAGCAGCTTAGCCCCCAGAGGGGGAGAGACCCAGTACTTC. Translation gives CASSLAPRGGETQYF.

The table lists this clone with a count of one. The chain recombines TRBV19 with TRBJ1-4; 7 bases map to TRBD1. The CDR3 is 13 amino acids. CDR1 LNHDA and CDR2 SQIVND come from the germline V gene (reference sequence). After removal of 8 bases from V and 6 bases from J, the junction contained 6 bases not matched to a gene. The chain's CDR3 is CASSGTVDEKLFF. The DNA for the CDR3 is TGTGCCAGTTCCGGGACAGTAGATGAAAAACTGTTTTTT. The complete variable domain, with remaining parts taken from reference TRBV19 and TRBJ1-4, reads DGGITQSPKYLFRKEGQNVTLSCEQNLNHDAMYWYRQDPGQGLRLIYYSQIVNDFQKGDIAEGYSVSREKKESFPLTVTSAQKNPTAFYLCASSGTVDEKLFFGSGTQLSVL.

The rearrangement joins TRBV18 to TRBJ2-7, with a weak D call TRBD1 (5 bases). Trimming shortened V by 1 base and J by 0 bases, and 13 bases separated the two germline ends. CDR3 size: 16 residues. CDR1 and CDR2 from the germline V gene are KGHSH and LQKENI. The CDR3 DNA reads TGTGCCAGCTCACCACAGCAGGGCTTGAGCTCCTACGAGCAGTACTTC. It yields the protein CASSPQQGLSSYEQYF.

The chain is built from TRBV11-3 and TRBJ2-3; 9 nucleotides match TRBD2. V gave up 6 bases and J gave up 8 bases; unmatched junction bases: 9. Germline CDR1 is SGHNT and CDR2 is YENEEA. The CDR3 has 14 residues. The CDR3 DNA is TGTGCCAGCAGGCTGCGGGGGGGCGAGGGTACGCAGTATTTT. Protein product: CASRLRGGEGTQYF.

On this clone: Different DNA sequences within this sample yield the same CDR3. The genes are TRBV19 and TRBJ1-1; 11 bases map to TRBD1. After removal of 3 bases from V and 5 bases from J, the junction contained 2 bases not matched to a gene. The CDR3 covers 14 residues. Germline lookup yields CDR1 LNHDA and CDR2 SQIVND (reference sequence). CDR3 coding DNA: TGTGCCAGTAGTATCGGGACAGGGGGAACTGAAGCTTTCTTT. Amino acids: CASSIGTGGTEAFF.

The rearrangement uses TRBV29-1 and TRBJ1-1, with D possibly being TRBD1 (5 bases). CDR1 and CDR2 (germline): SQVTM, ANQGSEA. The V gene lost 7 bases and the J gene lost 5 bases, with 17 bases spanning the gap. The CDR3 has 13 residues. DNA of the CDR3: TGCAGCGCCCCCCAGGGTGGGGGGACTGAAGCTTTCTTT. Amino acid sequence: CSAPQGGGTEAFF.